This T cell receptor beta chain is drawn from a study of blood T cell repertoires in COVID-19. Study details: Sites across the United States, Italy and Spain contributed samples from acute and convalescent COVID-19. In each case, the material was cDNA or gDNA derived from T cells, B-cell-depleted T cells, or PBMCs.

In the authors' workflow: Estimation of nucleated cell counts was performed using reference gene primer amplification. TCRdb keeps only in-frame clones here, not all; method: immunoSEQ multiplex PCR. Clone size and V and J calls were adopted from that table, with D and trimming inferred from the DNA. The data contain about 20,000 clones, just over 85% of them seen just once; the ten biggest clones take up roughly 3.8%. This clone occurred a few times. V lost 1 base, J lost 2 bases, and 5 bases lay in between. This CDR3 contains 13 residues. From germline, CDR1 is LNHDA and CDR2 SQIVND (reference sequence).

This TCR came from a middle-aged man with active COVID-19. This chain connects TRBV19 to TRBJ2-5, with a tentative D call TRBD2 (5 bases). The sample taken for sequencing was peripheral blood. The CDR3: CASSIGGQETQYF. The DNA of the CDR3 is TGTGCCAGTAGTATAGGCGGGCAAGAGACCCAGTACTTC.